The text below deals with one TCR beta chain. Its matching antigen is unknown. Trimming took off 5 bases at V and 3 bases at J, with 5 bases between the two ends. The CDR3 covers 11 residues. From germline, CDR1 is SEHNR and CDR2 FQNEAQ (reference sequence). This specimen comes from a study of a mutant IDH1 vaccine in newly diagnosed glioma. Study details: Those enrolled had earlier been treated with radiotherapy, temozolomide, or both, mostly both.

Stated time point: week 11, during vaccination. Alongside topical imiquimod, each dose of vaccine comprised 300 ug of mutant IDH1 20-mer peptide. New IDH1-mutant, ATRX-lost WHO grade 3 or 4 astrocytomas occurred in donors. The assay was immunoSEQ multiplex PCR, and TCRdb's table has in-frame clones only and misses some. Here the sample spans tens of thousands of clones, 70% to 80% being singletons. The rearrangement links TRBV7-9 to TRBJ2-7; D gene uncertain. The sequence came from a woman in her late teens or twenties with glioma. The sequencing here drew on PBMCs, taken from a glioma patient whose treatment included an IDH1 peptide vaccine. As DNA, the CDR3 is TGTGCCAGCAGCCTAAGCTACGAGCAGTACTTC. Translated, it gives CASSLSYEQYF.